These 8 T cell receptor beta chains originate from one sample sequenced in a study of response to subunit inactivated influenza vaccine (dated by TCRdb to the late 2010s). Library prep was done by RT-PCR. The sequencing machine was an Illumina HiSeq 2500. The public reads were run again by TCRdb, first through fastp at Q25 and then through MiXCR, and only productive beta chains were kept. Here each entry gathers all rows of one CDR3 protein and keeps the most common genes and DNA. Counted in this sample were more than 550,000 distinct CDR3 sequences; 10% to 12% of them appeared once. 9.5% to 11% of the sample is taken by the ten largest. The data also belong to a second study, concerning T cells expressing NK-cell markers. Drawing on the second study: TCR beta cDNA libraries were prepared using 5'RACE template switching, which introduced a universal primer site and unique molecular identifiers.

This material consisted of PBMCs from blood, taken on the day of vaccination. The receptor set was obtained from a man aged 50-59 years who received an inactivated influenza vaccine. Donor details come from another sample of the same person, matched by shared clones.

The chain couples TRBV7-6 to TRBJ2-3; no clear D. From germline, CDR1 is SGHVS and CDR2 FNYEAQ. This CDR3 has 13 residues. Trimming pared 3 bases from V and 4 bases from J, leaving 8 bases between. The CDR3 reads CASSLYTADTQYF. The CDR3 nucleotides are TGTGCCAGCAGCTTGTACACGGCAGATACGCAGTATTTT.

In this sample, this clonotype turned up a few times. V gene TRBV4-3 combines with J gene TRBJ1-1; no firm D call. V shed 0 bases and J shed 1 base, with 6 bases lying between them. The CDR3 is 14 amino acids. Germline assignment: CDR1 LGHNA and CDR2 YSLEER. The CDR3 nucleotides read TGCGCCAGCAGCCAAGATTTTGGGAACACTGAAGCTTTCTTT. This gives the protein CASSQDFGNTEAFF.

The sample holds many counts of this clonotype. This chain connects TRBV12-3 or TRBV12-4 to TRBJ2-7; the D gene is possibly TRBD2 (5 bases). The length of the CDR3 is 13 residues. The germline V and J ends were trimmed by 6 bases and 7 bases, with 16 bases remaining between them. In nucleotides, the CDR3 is TGTGCCAGCAGCCAGGTTAGGTCGGGGGAGCAGTACTTC. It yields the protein CASSQVRSGEQYF.

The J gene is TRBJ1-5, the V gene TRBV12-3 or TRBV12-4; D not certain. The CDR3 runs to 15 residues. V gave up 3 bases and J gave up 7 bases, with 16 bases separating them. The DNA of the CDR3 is TGTGCCAGCAGTTTGGCCGAGGGAGGAGGCCAGCCCCAGCATTTT. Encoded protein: CASSLAEGGGQPQHF.

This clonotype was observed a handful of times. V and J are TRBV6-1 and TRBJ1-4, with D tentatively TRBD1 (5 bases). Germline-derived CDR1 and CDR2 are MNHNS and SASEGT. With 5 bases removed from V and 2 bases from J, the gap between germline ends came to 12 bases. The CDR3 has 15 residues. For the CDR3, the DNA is TGTGCCAGCAGTCCCGGGGGGGGGACTAATGAAAAACTGTTTTTT. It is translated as CASSPGGGTNEKLFF.

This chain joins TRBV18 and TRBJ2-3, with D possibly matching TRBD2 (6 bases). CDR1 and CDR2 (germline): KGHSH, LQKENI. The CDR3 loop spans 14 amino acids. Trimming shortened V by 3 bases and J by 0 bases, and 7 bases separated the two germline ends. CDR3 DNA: TGTGCCAGCTCACCGGAGGGCAGCACAGATACGCAGTATTTT. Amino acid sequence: CASSPEGSTDTQYF.

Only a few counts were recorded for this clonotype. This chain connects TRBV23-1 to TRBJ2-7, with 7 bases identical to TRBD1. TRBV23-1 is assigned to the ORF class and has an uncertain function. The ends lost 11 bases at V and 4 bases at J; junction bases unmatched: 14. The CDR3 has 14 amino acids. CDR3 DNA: TGCGCCCCCCGCCCAGGGGGAGCCTTATACGAGCAGTACTTC. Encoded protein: CAPRPGGALYEQYF.

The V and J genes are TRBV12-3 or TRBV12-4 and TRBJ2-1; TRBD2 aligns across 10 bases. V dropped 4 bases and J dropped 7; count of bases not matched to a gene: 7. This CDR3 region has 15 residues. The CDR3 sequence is CASSSPSGGINEQFF. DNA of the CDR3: TGTGCCAGCAGTTCCCCTAGCGGGGGTATAAATGAGCAGTTCTTC.